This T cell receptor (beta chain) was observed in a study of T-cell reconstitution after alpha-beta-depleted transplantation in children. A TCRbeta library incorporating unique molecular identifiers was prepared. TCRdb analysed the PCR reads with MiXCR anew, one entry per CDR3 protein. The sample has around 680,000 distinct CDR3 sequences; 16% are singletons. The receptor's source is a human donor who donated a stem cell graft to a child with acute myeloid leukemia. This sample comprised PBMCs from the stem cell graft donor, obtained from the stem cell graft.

CDR3 in DNA: TGTGCCAGCGACAGGGATGGGTACGAGCAGTACTTC. Translated, it gives CASDRDGYEQYF. J is TRBJ2-7 and V is TRBV2; 7 nucleotides agree with TRBD1. Per germline, CDR1 SNHLY and CDR2 FYNNEI. CDR3 length equals 12 residues. V trimming: 8 bases; J trimming: 4 bases; junction bases outside the gene matches: 5.